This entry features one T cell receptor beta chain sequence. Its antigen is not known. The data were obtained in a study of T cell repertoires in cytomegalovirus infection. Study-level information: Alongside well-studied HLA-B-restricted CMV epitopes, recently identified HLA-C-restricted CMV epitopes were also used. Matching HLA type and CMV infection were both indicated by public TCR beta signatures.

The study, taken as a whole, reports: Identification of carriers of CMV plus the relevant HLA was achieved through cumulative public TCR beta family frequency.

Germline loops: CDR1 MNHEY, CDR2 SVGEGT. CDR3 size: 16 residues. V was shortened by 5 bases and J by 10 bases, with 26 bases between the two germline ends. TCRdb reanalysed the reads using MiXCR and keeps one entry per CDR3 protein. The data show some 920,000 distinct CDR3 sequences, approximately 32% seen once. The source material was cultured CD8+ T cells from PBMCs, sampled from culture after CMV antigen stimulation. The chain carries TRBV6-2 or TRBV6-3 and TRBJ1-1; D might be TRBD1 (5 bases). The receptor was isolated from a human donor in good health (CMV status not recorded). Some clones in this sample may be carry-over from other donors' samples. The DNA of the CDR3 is TGTGCCAGCAGTCTCCTAAAGGGGCCTCCCGGGGCGAGAGCTTTCTTT. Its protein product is CASSLLKGPPGARAFF.